Listed below are T cell receptor beta chains from one sample, sequenced in a study of blood T cell repertoires in COVID-19. Measured with immunoSEQ multiplex PCR; TCRdb has only the in-frame clones, and not every one. The sample has some 94,000 clones, about two thirds seen once. The specimen sequenced was peripheral blood. Source of these receptors: a woman aged 60-75 years in a cohort sampled during active or convalescent COVID-19. Each CDR3 is given with its conserved first and last residue. A D gene is named only where the DNA matches it firmly. Size is omitted from some rows. Given values are once, few, many or a class for expanded clones.

abundance	v_gene	d_gene	j_gene	CDR3aa	CDR3nt
-	TRBV7-7	-	TRBJ2-5	CASSNRIQETQYF	TGTGCTAGCAGCAACAGAATCCAAGAGACCCAGTACTTC
-	TRBV11-3	-	TRBJ2-2	CASSSRQTGELFF	TGTGCCAGCAGCTCACGCCAGACCGGGGAGCTGTTTTTT
-	TRBV11-3	-	TRBJ2-3	CASSLRQGGTDTQYF	TGTGCCAGCAGCTTAAGGCAGGGTGGTACAGATACGCAGTATTTT
few	TRBV5-1	TRBD1	TRBJ2-3	CASSLGTGGMDTQYF	TGCGCCAGCAGCTTGGGGACAGGGGGCATGGATACGCAGTATTTT
-	TRBV15	-	TRBJ2-5	CATSREIGTSQETQYF	TGTGCCACCAGCAGAGAAATCGGGACAAGTCAAGAGACCCAGTACTTC
-	TRBV12-3/TRBV12-4	-	TRBJ1-2	CASSLAGVSGYTF	TGTGCCAGCAGTTTAGCAGGGGTTTCTGGCTACACCTTC
-	TRBV5-5	TRBD2	TRBJ2-7	CASSLMWPSGGAEQYF	TGTGCCAGCAGCTTGATGTGGCCCAGCGGGGGGGCCGAGCAGTACTTC
-	TRBV11-2	TRBD1	TRBJ2-7	CASSSLWTGVYEQYF	TGTGCCAGCAGCTCACTCTGGACAGGGGTTTACGAGCAGTACTTC
-	TRBV7-9	-	TRBJ1-2	CASSPEGGLLANYGYTF	TGTGCCAGCAGCCCTGAGGGGGGGCTCTTAGCTAACTATGGCTACACCTTC
-	TRBV30	-	TRBJ2-2	CAWSVRDTGELFF	TGTGCCTGGAGTGTACGAGATACCGGGGAGCTGTTTTTT
-	TRBV2	-	TRBJ1-1	CASLLLQGATEAFF	TGTGCCAGCCTCCTTTTACAGGGAGCGACTGAAGCTTTCTTT
-	TRBV2	-	TRBJ1-5	CASSPGSPNLSNQPQHF	TGTGCCAGCTCACCAGGCAGCCCTAATCTTAGCAATCAGCCCCAGCATTTT
-	TRBV4-2	-	TRBJ1-6	CASSQDSATGSNSPLHF	TGTGCCAGCAGCCAAGATTCGGCGACAGGTAGTAATTCACCCCTCCACTTT
few	TRBV6-6	TRBD1	TRBJ2-7	CASSFRRDRGHEQYF	TGTGCCAGCAGTTTCCGCCGGGACAGGGGGCACGAGCAGTACTTC
-	TRBV10-3	TRBD1	TRBJ1-2	CAISESGQGVGGYTF	TGTGCCATCAGTGAATCGGGACAGGGGGTTGGTGGCTACACCTTC
once	TRBV6-1	-	TRBJ2-2	CASSEISGAGELFF	TGTGCCAGCAGTGAAATCTCAGGGGCCGGGGAGCTGTTTTTT
few	TRBV5-1	-	TRBJ1-1	CASSLGGRVGTEAFF	TGCGCCAGCAGCTTGGGGGGCAGGGTTGGCACTGAAGCTTTCTTT